This T cell receptor beta chain was sequenced in a study of blood T cells in healthy people across ages. About the study: Template switching caught about one barcoded beta molecule for each two T cells.

A second PCR of roughly 6 to 12 cycles used a sample-barcoded 5' primer and a J-beta primer mix. MiXCR, applied by TCRdb to the 5' RACE reads, yields one record per CDR3 protein. The sample holds about 720,000 distinct CDR3 sequences, about 24% seen once. Germline V gene sequence: CDR1 LGHDT, CDR2 YNNKEL (reference sequence). V shed 3 bases and J 2 bases; nucleotides not matched to a gene: 2. CDR3 length: 14 residues. This TCR derives from an older man in good health. The chain links TRBV3-1 to TRBJ2-7; 9 positions match TRBD2. Sequenced input: blood. The CDR3 sequence: CASSQGLAPYEQYF. CDR3 nucleotides: TGTGCCAGCAGCCAGGGACTAGCCCCCTACGAGCAGTACTTC.